The 28 T cell receptor beta chains below all came from one sample that was sequenced in a study of early T cells in non-severe SARS-CoV-2 infection. TCRdb independently ran MiXCR on the 5' RACE reads; one entry per CDR3 protein. The sample records about 35,000 distinct CDR3 sequences, 5.8% being singletons. Sequenced input: whole blood. The receptors come from an adult who was a healthcare worker with PCR-confirmed SARS-CoV-2 infection or an uninfected control (not recorded which).

This clonotype showed up many times. J is TRBJ2-3 and V is TRBV4-1, with 14 bases that match TRBD2. Looked up from germline, CDR1 is MGHRA and CDR2 is YSYEKL. V lost 4 bases to trimming and J lost 5 bases; unmatched junction nucleotides: 8. This CDR3 has 17 amino acids. CDR3 residues: CASSPTGTSGSGDTQYF. In nucleotides, the CDR3 is TGCGCCAGCAGCCCGACGGGGACTAGCGGGAGTGGAGATACGCAGTATTTT.

V is TRBV6-5 and J is TRBJ2-1; possible D gene TRBD1, 5 bases. CDR1 is MNHEY and CDR2 is SVGAGI in the germline V gene. V was trimmed by 2 bases and J by 9 bases, leaving 11 bases between them. This CDR3 has 13 residues. This CDR3 reads CASSYTRATEQFF. The CDR3 nucleotides read TGTGCCAGCAGTTACACCAGGGCAACTGAGCAGTTCTTC.

This clonotype was counted ten times or more. J is TRBJ1-2 and V is TRBV20-1; D is possibly TRBD1 (5 bases). From germline, CDR1 is DFQATT and CDR2 SNEGSKA (reference sequence). V was pared by 0 bases and J by 8 bases, with 22 bases between. The CDR3 has 16 residues. CDR3 nucleotides: TGCAGTGCTAGAGATCAGAAGGGCGCCTGGGGCCGGGGCTACACCTTC. It specifies CSARDQKGAWGRGYTF.

This clonotype has only a few counts. This chain links TRBV5-4 with TRBJ1-2; no reliable D call. The ends were cut back, 0 bases at V and 6 bases at J, with 3 bases in the middle. CDR3 length: 11 residues. Per the germline V gene, CDR1 is SGHNT and CDR2 is YYREEE (reference sequence). In nucleotides, the CDR3 is TGTGCCAGCAGCTTGGCAGATGGCTACACCTTC. Amino acids: CASSLADGYTF.

This clonotype was counted at least ten times. The chain employs TRBV9 and TRBJ1-5; D is undetermined. This CDR3 contains 17 residues. V lost 0 bases and J 0 bases, leaving 13 bases between the germline ends. Per the germline V gene, CDR1 is SGDLS and CDR2 is YYNGEE. CDR3: CASSVGTGHDSNQPQHF. In nucleotides, the CDR3 is TGTGCCAGCAGCGTAGGGACCGGTCATGATAGCAATCAGCCCCAGCATTTT.

The table lists this clonotype with many counts. The chain carries TRBV2 and TRBJ2-7, with TRBD1 identical over 7 bases. Unmatched junction bases numbered 15, after V lost 7 bases and J lost 3 bases. Per germline, CDR1 SNHLY and CDR2 FYNNEI. This CDR3 has 16 amino acids. The CDR3 spells CASTNQLGQLVYEQYF. The CDR3 coding sequence is TGTGCCAGCACCAACCAGTTGGGACAGCTTGTCTACGAGCAGTACTTC.

This clonotype was counted at least ten times. The V gene is TRBV2, the J gene TRBJ2-7, with TRBD2 identical over 8 bases. Trimming at V came to 7 bases and at J to 0 bases, leaving 8 bases not matched to a gene. This CDR3 contains 15 residues. Germline-derived CDR1 and CDR2 are SNHLY and FYNNEI. DNA of the CDR3: TGTGCCAGCAAGGAACTAGCGGCTAGCTCCTACGAGCAGTACTTC. This encodes CASKELAASSYEQYF.

This clonotype has a count of ten or more. The chain carries TRBV27 and TRBJ2-7; D is undetermined. V dropped 10 bases and J dropped 0 bases, with 10 bases sitting between them. The CDR3 length is 12 residues. Germline V lookup: CDR1 MNHEY, CDR2 SMNVEV (reference sequence). Here the CDR3 reads CATRASSYEQYF. The DNA for the CDR3 is TGTGCCACCCGAGCGAGCTCCTACGAGCAGTACTTC.

The sample holds a few counts of this clonotype. This chain connects TRBV20-1 to TRBJ2-7; possible D gene TRBD1, 5 bases. Trimming cost V 7 bases and J 5 bases, with 15 bases left between them. Germline CDR1 DFQATT, CDR2 SNEGSKA (reference sequence). There are 12 residues in the CDR3. CDR3 nucleotide sequence: TGCAGTGTCTCCGCAGGGTTCCACGAGCAGTACTTC. Protein: CSVSAGFHEQYF.

This clonotype was observed many times. The chain links TRBV4-1 to TRBJ2-5; D might be TRBD1 (6 bases). The CDR3 spans 17 residues. V was shortened by 3 bases and J by 0 bases, with 17 bases between the two germline ends. CDR1 is MGHRA, CDR2 YSYEKL, per germline. The CDR3 region is CASSHPTRQAYQETQYF. CDR3 in DNA: TGCGCCAGCAGCCATCCTACCCGACAGGCCTACCAAGAGACCCAGTACTTC.

This clonotype occurred many times. This chain connects TRBV29-1 to TRBJ1-1; D is ambiguous. Trimming stripped 1 base from V and 1 base from J, with 13 bases between. The V gene's germline CDR1 is SQVTM and CDR2 ANQGSEA. The CDR3 runs 15 residues. CDR3 loop: CSVEGEKFTNTEAFF. The CDR3 nucleotides read TGCAGCGTTGAAGGGGAGAAGTTTACGAACACTGAAGCTTTCTTT.

This clonotype came up a few times. One base away lies a much larger clone, so this may be a sequencing read error. The J gene is TRBJ2-7, the V gene TRBV6-5; weak D call: TRBD2 (6 bases). Trimming cost V 0 bases and J 3 bases, with 12 bases left between them. Germline loops: CDR1 MNHEY, CDR2 SVGAGI. The CDR3 consists of 15 residues. The DNA of the CDR3 is TGTGCCAGCAGTTACTCTCGGGAGTCAGGCTACGAGCAGTACTTC. Amino acid sequence: CASSYSRESGYEQYF.

This clonotype has at least ten counts. This rearrangement joins TRBV19 to TRBJ2-1; 11 bases align to TRBD2. Per the germline V gene, CDR1 is LNHDA and CDR2 is SQIVND (reference sequence). V was pared by 3 bases and J by 2 bases, with 0 bases of the junction left unmatched. This CDR3 is 15 amino acids long. The CDR3 bases are TGTGCCAGTAGTATGGGACTAGCGGCCTACAATGAGCAGTTCTTC. It specifies CASSMGLAAYNEQFF.

This clonotype came up many times. This chain uses TRBV20-1 with TRBJ2-2; 9 positions match TRBD1. The V and J ends lost 5 bases and 5 bases, in that order; junction bases with no gene match: 12. This CDR3 is 16 amino acids long. Germline V gene sequence: CDR1 DFQATT, CDR2 SNEGSKA (reference sequence). Here the CDR3 reads CSAPGTGKVGTGELFF. CDR3 nucleotides: TGCAGTGCTCCCGGGACAGGGAAGGTGGGGACCGGGGAGCTGTTTTTT.

Ten or more counts support this clonotype. The V gene is TRBV5-5, the J gene TRBJ2-2; 7 bases fit TRBD1. This CDR3 is built from 15 residues. Germline trimming cut 4 bases from V and 6 bases from J; bases unmatched to any gene: 9. The germline V gene has CDR1 SGHKS and CDR2 YYEKEE (reference sequence). As DNA, the CDR3 is TGTGCCAGCAGCGGAACCGACAGGGATGCCGGGGAGCTGTTTTTT. Its protein product is CASSGTDRDAGELFF. Variable domain in full (rest from reference TRBV5-5 and TRBJ2-2): DAGVTQSPTHLIKTRGQQVTLRCSPISGHKSVSWYQQVLGQGPQFIFQYYEKEERGRGNFPDRFSARQFPNYSSELNVNALLLGDSALYLCASSGTDRDAGELFFGEGSRLTVL.

This clonotype was found many times. The V and J genes are TRBV19 and TRBJ2-3; maybe TRBD1 (6 bases). Germline assignment: CDR1 LNHDA and CDR2 SQIVND (reference sequence). Trimming took off 10 bases at V and 2 bases at J, with 13 bases between the two ends. CDR3 size: 13 residues. The CDR3 nucleotides read TGTGCCACCCAAACAGGGTACACAGATACGCAGTATTTT. This translates into CATQTGYTDTQYF.

The gene calls are TRBV7-9 and TRBJ1-5; D is ambiguous. The CDR3 has 11 amino acids. Germline V gene sequence: CDR1 SEHNR, CDR2 FQNEAQ (reference sequence). The V end lost 4 bases, the J end lost 5 bases, and 3 bases lay between the germline ends. The CDR3 loop reads CASSWDQPQHF. In nucleotides, the CDR3 is TGTGCCAGCAGCTGGGATCAGCCCCAGCATTTT.

This clonotype was detected many times. V and J are TRBV25-1 and TRBJ2-2, with D possibly matching TRBD1 (6 bases). Trimming stripped 10 bases from V and 5 bases from J, with 23 bases between. Germline assignment: CDR1 MGHDK and CDR2 SYGVNS. This CDR3 contains 16 residues. The CDR3 DNA is TGTGCCACAACCCCCGTACAGGGCGGGTTAACCGGGGAGCTGTTTTTT. Translated: CATTPVQGGLTGELFF.

This clonotype was seen ten or more times. The chain carries TRBV7-2 and TRBJ1-1; a possible D gene is TRBD1 (5 bases). CDR3 size: 14 residues. CDR1 is SGHTA, CDR2 FQGNSA, per germline. Trimming took 2 bases from V and 6 from J, leaving 13 bases between them. Written as DNA, the CDR3 is TGTGCCAGCAGCTTACCAGGGTCGGCAGCTGAAGCTTTCTTT. It specifies CASSLPGSAAEAFF. The full variable domain, in which reference TRBV7-2 and TRBJ1-1 provide the parts outside the CDR3, is GAGVSQSPSNKVTEKGKDVELRCDPISGHTALYWYRQSLGQGLEFLIYFQGNSAPDKSGLPSDRFSAERTGGSVSTLTIQRTQQEDSAVYLCASSLPGSAAEAFFGQGTRLTVV.

This clonotype came up many times. The chain recombines TRBV20-1 with TRBJ1-4, with 7 bases lining up with TRBD1. The CDR3 loop spans 12 amino acids. Germline CDR1 is DFQATT and CDR2 is SNEGSKA (reference sequence). With 2 bases clipped from V and 9 bases from J, the junction kept 3 bases outside the gene matches. This CDR3 reads CSARQTGQKLFF. CDR3 DNA sequence: TGCAGTGCTAGACAGACAGGGCAAAAACTGTTTTTT.

This clonotype was recorded at least ten times. This chain joins TRBV27 and TRBJ1-5; possibly TRBD1 for D (5 bases). Trimming stripped 9 bases from V and 3 bases from J, with 15 bases between. There are 14 residues in the CDR3. Germline V gene sequence: CDR1 MNHEY, CDR2 SMNVEV (reference sequence). Here the CDR3 reads CASWGQGYNQPQHF. The CDR3 bases are TGTGCCAGTTGGGGCCAGGGTTACAATCAGCCCCAGCATTTT.

This clonotype was observed at least ten times. The chain employs TRBV5-1 and TRBJ2-5; D not resolved. This CDR3 spans 14 amino acids. Germline CDR1 SGHRS, CDR2 YFSETQ. Trimming left V 0 bases short and J 3 bases short, with 9 bases between. In DNA form, the CDR3 reads TGCGCCAGCAGCTTGGCCAGAGCTGAAGAGACCCAGTACTTC. This gives the protein CASSLARAEETQYF.

This clonotype was counted many times. The chain carries TRBV29-1 and TRBJ1-1; possibly TRBD1 for D (6 bases). CDR3 length: 12 residues. V was cut by 7 bases and J by 3 bases, with 12 bases left in between. Per the germline V gene, CDR1 is SQVTM and CDR2 is ANQGSEA. For the CDR3, the DNA is TGCAGCGCTGGACAGTCTTACACTGAAGCTTTCTTT. The encoded protein is CSAGQSYTEAFF.

This clonotype was observed many times. V usage is TRBV28 and J usage is TRBJ1-5; perhaps TRBD1 as D (6 bases). The CDR3 is made up of 17 amino acids. The germline V gene has CDR1 MDHEN and CDR2 SYDVKM. The V end was cut by 3 bases, the J end by 3 bases, with 18 bases between. CDR3 amino acids: CASSFISGAGPNQPQHF. The CDR3 DNA reads as TGTGCCAGCAGTTTTATATCAGGGGCCGGCCCCAATCAGCCCCAGCATTTT.

This sequence joins TRBV7-3 and TRBJ2-6, with D tentatively TRBD1 (5 bases). Germline assignment: CDR1 SGHTA and CDR2 FQGTGA. V dropped 4 bases and J dropped 0 bases, with 19 bases sitting between them. This CDR3 spans 19 amino acids. The CDR3 nucleotides read TGTGCCAGCAGCTCAACCCGGGCAGGGCCTTCCTCTGGGGCCAACGTCCTGACTTTC. This codes for CASSSTRAGPSSGANVLTF.

This clonotype came up many times. CDR3 bases: TGTGCCAGCAGCTTCCGGGGGGGGCTGTACAATGAGCAGTTCTTC. Residues: CASSFRGGLYNEQFF. The gene calls are TRBV7-2 and TRBJ2-1; 8 bases are shared with TRBD2. There are 15 residues in the CDR3. Germline loops: CDR1 SGHTA, CDR2 FQGNSA. V lost 3 bases and J lost 4; bases outside the gene matches: 5.

The chain joins TRBV20-1 to TRBJ2-7, with 7 bases fitting TRBD2. This CDR3 comprises 15 residues. Germline V CDR1 and CDR2: DFQATT, SNEGSKA (reference sequence). V was clipped by 3 bases and J by 5 bases; unmatched bases: 13. CDR3 loop: CSASHEDPGGHEQYF. Written as DNA, the CDR3 is TGCAGTGCTAGTCACGAGGACCCGGGAGGCCACGAGCAGTACTTC.

This clonotype has at least ten counts. V usage is TRBV5-5 and J usage is TRBJ2-7; 8 positions agree with TRBD1. The CDR3 extends over 14 amino acids. J lost 7 bases, V lost 0 bases, and 6 bases had no gene match. Germline assignment: CDR1 SGHKS and CDR2 YYEKEE (reference sequence). The CDR3 coding sequence is TGTGCCAGCAGCTTGGAGCAGGGGGCTTGGGAGCAGTACTTC. Translating it yields CASSLEQGAWEQYF.